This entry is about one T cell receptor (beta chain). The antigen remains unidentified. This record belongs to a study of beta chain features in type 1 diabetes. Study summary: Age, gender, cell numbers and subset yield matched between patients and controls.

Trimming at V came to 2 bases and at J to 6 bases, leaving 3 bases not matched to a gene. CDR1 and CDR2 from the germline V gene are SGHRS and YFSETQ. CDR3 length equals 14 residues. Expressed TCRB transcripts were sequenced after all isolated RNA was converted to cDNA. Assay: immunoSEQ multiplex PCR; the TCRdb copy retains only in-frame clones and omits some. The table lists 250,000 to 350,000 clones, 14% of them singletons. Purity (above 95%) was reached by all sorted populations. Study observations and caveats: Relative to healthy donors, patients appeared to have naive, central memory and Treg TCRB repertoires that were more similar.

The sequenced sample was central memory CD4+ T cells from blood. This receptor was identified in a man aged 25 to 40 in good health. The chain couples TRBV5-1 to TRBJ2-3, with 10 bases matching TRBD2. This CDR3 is CASSFGTSADTQYF. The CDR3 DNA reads TGCGCCAGCAGCTTCGGGACTAGCGCCGATACGCAGTATTTT.